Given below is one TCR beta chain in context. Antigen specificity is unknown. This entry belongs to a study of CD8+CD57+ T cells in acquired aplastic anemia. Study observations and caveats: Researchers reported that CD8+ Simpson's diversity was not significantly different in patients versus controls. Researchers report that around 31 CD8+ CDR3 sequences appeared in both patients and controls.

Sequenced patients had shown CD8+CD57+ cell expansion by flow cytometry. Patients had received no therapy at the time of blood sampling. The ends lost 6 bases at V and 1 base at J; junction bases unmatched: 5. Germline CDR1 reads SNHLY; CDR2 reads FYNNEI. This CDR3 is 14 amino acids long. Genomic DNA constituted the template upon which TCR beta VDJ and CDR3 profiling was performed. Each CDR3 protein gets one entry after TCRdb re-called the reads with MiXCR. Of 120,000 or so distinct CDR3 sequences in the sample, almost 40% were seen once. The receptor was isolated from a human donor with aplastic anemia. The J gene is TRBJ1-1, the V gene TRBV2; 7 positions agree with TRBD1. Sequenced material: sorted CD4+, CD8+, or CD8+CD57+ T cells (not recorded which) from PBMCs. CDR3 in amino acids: CASRRNRGNTEAFF. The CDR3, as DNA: TGTGCCAGCAGACGAAACAGGGGGAACACTGAAGCTTTCTTT.